This T cell receptor (beta chain) was identified in a study of blood T cell repertoires in COVID-19. This clone appeared a single time. The germline V gene encodes CDR1 MDHEN and CDR2 SYDVKM. The CDR3 is 17 amino acids. V was clipped by 5 bases and J by 0 bases; unmatched bases: 4. Assay: immunoSEQ multiplex PCR; the TCRdb copy retains only in-frame clones and omits some. The data show hundreds of thousands of clones, with roughly nine tenths seen just once and roughly 6% held by the top ten. The sequencing sample was made of peripheral blood. The clonotype comes from a man in his 60s who had recovered from COVID-19. The gene calls are TRBV28 and TRBJ2-1; 13 bases agree with TRBD2. DNA for the CDR3: TGTGCCAGCAGTGGGACTAGCGGGACCGACTCCTACAATGAGCAGTTCTTC. It codes for CASSGTSGTDSYNEQFF.